This TCR beta chain was observed in a study of blood T cells in healthy people across ages. CDR1 and CDR2 (germline): MNHNS, SASEGT. This CDR3 region has 19 residues. The authors ran a second PCR of roughly 6 to 12 cycles using a sample-barcoded 5' primer and a J-beta primer mix. A template-switch adaptor containing 12 random nucleotides labeled each cDNA molecule. Sequencing recovered at least 2.5 million CDR3-containing paired-end reads from each sample. One entry per CDR3 protein, called by TCRdb with MiXCR from the 5' RACE reads. The sample comprises hundreds of thousands of distinct CDR3 sequences, roughly 34% of which are singletons, and 10% to 15% rests with the top ten. Broader study findings: In long-lived donors, naive CD4+ cell counts and diversity exceeded those of aged donors.

Remarks on this clonotype: Its antigen is as yet unknown.

Every sample gave at least 5.5 micrograms of total RNA when it was extracted. The sequencing sample was made of blood. The chain carries TRBV6-1 and TRBJ2-1; the match to TRBD1 covers 8 bases. Judging by the DNA end, TRBJ2-7 fits better; the J call may be wrong. The sequence was obtained from a man younger than 35 in good health. CDR3 region: CASSHGVKSRDRRNNEQYF. The CDR3 DNA reads TGTGCCAGCAGCCACGGGGTTAAGTCTCGGGACAGGAGAAACAATGAGCAGTACTTC.